A single sample is the source of the 9 T cell receptor beta chains below, sequenced in a study of blood T cells in healthy people across ages. A second PCR of about 6 to 11 cycles used a sample-barcoded 5' primer and a J-beta primer mix. In TCRdb, the 5' RACE reads were re-called with MiXCR into one record per CDR3 protein. Among 800,000 or so distinct CDR3 sequences listed, approximately 59% were seen once. Sequenced input: blood. Receptors were obtained from a man aged 25-45 years in good health.

The sample holds one count of this clonotype. The J gene is TRBJ2-1, the V gene TRBV5-3; D is perhaps TRBD2 (6 bases). TRBV5-3 is reported as an ORF; its role is uncertain. Trimming took 8 bases from V and 0 from J, leaving 21 bases between them. CDR3 length: 17 amino acids. CDR3 amino acids: CASSRFAGTSSYNEQFF. CDR3 sequence (DNA): TGTGCCAGCAGCCGCTTCGCGGGGACGAGCTCCTACAATGAGCAGTTCTTC.

The chain is built from TRBV10-3 and TRBJ2-7, with D possibly matching TRBD1 (6 bases). The CDR3 totals 12 residues. Deletions cut 11 bases from V and 2 bases from J, with 13 bases between. Germline assignment: CDR1 ENHRY and CDR2 SYGVKD. CDR3: CAGGQSTYEQYF. In DNA, the CDR3 is TGTGCCGGCGGACAGTCAACCTACGAGCAGTACTTC.

This clonotype turned up a few times. The chain links TRBV7-2 to TRBJ2-4; 8 positions agree with TRBD2. The CDR3 sequence is 14 residues long. Germline V CDR1 and CDR2: SGHTA, FQGNSA. The ends lost 5 bases at V and 8 bases at J; junction bases unmatched: 8. The CDR3: CASSPSGGEDIQYF. DNA for the CDR3: TGTGCCAGCAGCCCCTCGGGGGGGGAGGACATTCAGTACTTC.

A few counts support this clonotype. The chain carries TRBV29-1 and TRBJ1-2; D might be TRBD1 (5 bases). Trimming removed 3 bases at V and 8 bases at J, with 19 bases between. CDR1 is SQVTM and CDR2 is ANQGSEA in the germline V gene. This CDR3 has 14 residues. The CDR3 loop reads CSVEGLTTGQGYTF. CDR3 DNA: TGCAGCGTTGAGGGGCTGACAACTGGGCAGGGCTACACCTTC.

This clonotype turned up a few times. The J gene is TRBJ2-7, the V gene TRBV25-1; D remains unclear. Germline V lookup: CDR1 MGHDK, CDR2 SYGVNS. Trimming shortened V by 1 base and J by 5 bases, and 9 bases separated the two germline ends. The CDR3 consists of 13 residues. The CDR3 DNA reads as TGTGCCAGCAGTGAATGGGGTGACCACGAGCAGTACTTC. It codes for CASSEWGDHEQYF.

CDR3 protein: CASSLLRQGSGRVKLFF. As DNA, the CDR3 is TGTGCCAGCAGTTTACTGAGACAGGGATCCGGCAGAGTAAAACTGTTTTTT. This sequence joins TRBV11-2 and TRBJ1-4; the match to TRBD1 covers 7 bases. Germline loops: CDR1 SGHAT, CDR2 FQNNGV. The CDR3 has 17 residues. The V gene end was trimmed by 6 bases and the J gene end by 10 bases; junction bases not matched to a gene: 20.

There are a few counts of this clonotype. J is TRBJ2-1 and V is TRBV15; D might be TRBD1 (5 bases). CDR3 size: 15 residues. V was clipped by 0 bases and J by 4 bases, with 10 bases between them. The germline V gene has CDR1 LNHNV and CDR2 YYDKDF (reference sequence). CDR3 region: CATSRDPAGYNEQFF. CDR3 DNA: TGTGCCACCAGCAGAGATCCGGCAGGGTACAATGAGCAGTTCTTC.

The sample holds a few counts of this clonotype. As DNA, the CDR3 is TGTGCCAGCAGTTTCCGACAGACTAGCGTAGTCTACGAGCAGTACTTC. Translating it yields CASSFRQTSVVYEQYF. The J gene is TRBJ2-7, the V gene TRBV6-5; TRBD2 matches 8 bases. This CDR3 has 16 amino acids. Trimming cost V 4 bases and J 3 bases; bases outside gene matches: 11. Germline CDR1 is MNHEY and CDR2 is SVGAGI.

The rearrangement joins TRBV4-1 to TRBJ1-1; D is uncertain. The V end lost 4 bases, the J end lost 8 bases, and 11 bases lay between the germline ends. This CDR3 is 12 amino acids long. Germline V gene sequence: CDR1 MGHRA, CDR2 YSYEKL. The CDR3 DNA reads as TGCGCCAGCAGCCTAGGATCTCGGGAAGCTTTCTTT. It is translated as CASSLGSREAFF.